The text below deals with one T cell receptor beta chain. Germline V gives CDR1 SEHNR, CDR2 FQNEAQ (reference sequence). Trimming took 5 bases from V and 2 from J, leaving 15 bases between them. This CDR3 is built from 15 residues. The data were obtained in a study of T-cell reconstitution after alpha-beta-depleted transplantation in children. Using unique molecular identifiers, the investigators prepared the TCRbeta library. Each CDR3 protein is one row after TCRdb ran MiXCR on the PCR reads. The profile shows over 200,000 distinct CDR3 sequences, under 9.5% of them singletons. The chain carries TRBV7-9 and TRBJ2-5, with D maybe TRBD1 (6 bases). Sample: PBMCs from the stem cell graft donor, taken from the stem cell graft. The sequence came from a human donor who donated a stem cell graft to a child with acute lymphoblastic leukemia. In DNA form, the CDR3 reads TGTGCCAGCAGCCCTAGGGGGAGTCGACAAGAGACCCAGTACTTC. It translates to CASSPRGSRQETQYF.